A selection of T cell receptor beta chains follows, all from one sample in a study of PD-1 blockade in classical Hodgkin lymphoma. Some clones are missing from TCRdb's copy, which holds only in-frame ones; the method was immunoSEQ multiplex PCR. The sample shows around 60,000 clones, 85% to 90% of them seen only once. Sequenced here: peripheral blood mononuclear cells (PBMCs), sampled before the second cycle of nivolumab. These receptors all stem from a human donor with classical Hodgkin lymphoma. Each CDR3 is given with its conserved first and last residue.

v_call cdr3_aa
TRBV5-1 CASSFSGVKETQYF
TRBV5-1 CASSKGASTDTQYF
TRBV5-1 CASSLGDRAHEKLFF
TRBV10-2 CASSEQRRLAKNIQYF
TRBV6-1 CASSEEGPSYNSPLHF
TRBV5-1 CASSLVGRGRGAEAFF
TRBV6-6 CASSRRGGNQPQHF
TRBV2 CASSEDSTLSTDTQYF
TRBV7-9 CASSAQENTEAFF
TRBV5-4 CASKFRGGEAFF
TRBV6-6 CASLASGGQSDTQYF
TRBV19 CASSIAVGQGYGYTF
TRBV5-8 CASSLRVPGDGYTF
TRBV28 CASSPQGTRYGYTF
TRBV6-6 CASSQTGRESYGYTF
TRBV14 CASLLGHDPPLHF
TRBV5-1 CASSSQGTGELFF
TRBV5-4 CASSTLSIPSPLHF
TRBV4-1 CASSPGRQEPQHF
TRBV13 CASSSDGSYGYTF
TRBV29-1 CSVVGGTGANEQYF
TRBV7-7 CASSLADGTGTQSYEQYF
TRBV6-5 CASSLGGKGYTF
TRBV5-1 CASSIQANTEAFF
TRBV9 CASSGPAGWDNEQFF
TRBV30 CAWSHLGQGETEAFF
TRBV9 CASSDGRGALNTGELFF
TRBV5-1 CASSIEGTPGYEQYF
TRBV4-1 CASTREGGGAWNEQFF
TRBV30 CAWSRDRVKSYGYTF
TRBV6-6 CASSYGGQHYEQYF
TRBV5-1 CASSSQGFQETQYF
TRBV19 CASSRGQTSGNTIYF
TRBV5-1 CASSLAPFSGGLHNEQFF
TRBV7-8 CASSLASPGTIPGYTF
TRBV5-1 CASSLVPGSQPQHF
TRBV2 CASRERTGTVYNEQFF
TRBV19 CASRTVQGGYGYTF
TRBV5-1 CASSFAGEVGGELFF
TRBV7-9 CASSVERGDTQYF
TRBV2 CASREGQTYGYTF
TRBV5-4 CASSPILQGAGYTF
TRBV23-1 CASSQSIGSMLLVEQYF
TRBV11-3 CGGSGAFF
TRBV7-8 CASSLAGRRIYEQYF
TRBV11-3 CASSLDEGNTEAFF
TRBV5-1 CASSHLQGARGYTF
TRBV5-1 CASSHGRGQETQYF
TRBV6-5 CASTYGEQNEAFF
TRBV27 CASSSLGRGNSPLHF
TRBV4-2 CASRRKLPGTDFMNTEAFF
TRBV5-1 CASSFVPLAGGLQFF
TRBV11-2 CASSPTVETQYF
TRBV11-2 CASSPGTLEQYF
TRBV7-8 CASSSRSGVDTEAFF